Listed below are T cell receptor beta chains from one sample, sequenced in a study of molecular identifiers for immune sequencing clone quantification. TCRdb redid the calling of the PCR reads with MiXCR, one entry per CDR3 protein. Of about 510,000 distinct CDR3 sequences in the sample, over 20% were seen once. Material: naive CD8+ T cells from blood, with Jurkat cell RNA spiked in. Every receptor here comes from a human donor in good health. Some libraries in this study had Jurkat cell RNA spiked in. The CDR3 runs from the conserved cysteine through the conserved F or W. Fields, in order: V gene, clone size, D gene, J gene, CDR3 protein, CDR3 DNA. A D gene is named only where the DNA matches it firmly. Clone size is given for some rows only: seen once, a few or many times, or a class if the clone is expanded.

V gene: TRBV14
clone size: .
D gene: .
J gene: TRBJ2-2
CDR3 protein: CASSQDRLLLANTGELFF
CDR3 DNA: TGTGCCAGCAGCCAAGATAGGCTATTACTAGCTAACACCGGGGAGCTGTTTTTT

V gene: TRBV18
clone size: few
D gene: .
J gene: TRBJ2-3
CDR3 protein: CASSPDEAFTDTRYF
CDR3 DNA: TGTGCCAGCTCACCCGATGAAGCCTTCACAGATACGCGGTATTTT

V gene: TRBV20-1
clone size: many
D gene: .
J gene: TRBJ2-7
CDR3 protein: CSASFAGADEQYF
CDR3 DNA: TGCAGTGCTAGTTTCGCGGGGGCAGACGAGCAGTACTTC

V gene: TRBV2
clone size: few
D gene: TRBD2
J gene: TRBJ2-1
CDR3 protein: CASSEVASGSIYNEQFF
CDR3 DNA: TGTGCCAGCAGTGAAGTGGCTAGCGGGTCAATATACAATGAGCAGTTCTTC

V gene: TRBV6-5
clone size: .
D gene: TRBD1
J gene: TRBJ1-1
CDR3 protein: CASSYQDRVQGESFF
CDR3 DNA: TGTGCCAGCAGTTACCAAGACAGGGTGCAGGGTGAATCTTTCTTT

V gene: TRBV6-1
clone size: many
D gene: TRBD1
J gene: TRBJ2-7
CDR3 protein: CASMGQGSYEQYF
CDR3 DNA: TGTGCCAGCATGGGACAGGGGTCCTACGAGCAGTACTTC

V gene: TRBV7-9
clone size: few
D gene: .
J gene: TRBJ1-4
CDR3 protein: CASSLRETTNEKLFF
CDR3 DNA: TGTGCCAGCAGCTTAAGGGAGACAACTAATGAAAAACTGTTTTTT

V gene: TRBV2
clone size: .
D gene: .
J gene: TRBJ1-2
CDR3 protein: CASSGRTQYGYTF
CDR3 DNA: TGTGCCAGCAGTGGGCGGACACAGTATGGCTACACCTTC

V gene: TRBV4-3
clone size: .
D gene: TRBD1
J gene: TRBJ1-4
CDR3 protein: CASSLVDRVGEKLFF
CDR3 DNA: TGCGCCAGCAGCCTCGTGGACAGGGTAGGAGAAAAACTGTTTTTT

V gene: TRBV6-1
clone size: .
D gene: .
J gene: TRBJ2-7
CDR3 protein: CASSEEGGFSYEQYF
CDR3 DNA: TGTGCCAGCAGTGAAGAAGGGGGGTTCTCCTACGAGCAGTACTTC

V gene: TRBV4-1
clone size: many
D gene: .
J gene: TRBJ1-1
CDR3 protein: CASSHKRQARTEAFF
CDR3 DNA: TGCGCCAGCAGCCATAAGAGACAGGCTAGGACTGAAGCTTTCTTT

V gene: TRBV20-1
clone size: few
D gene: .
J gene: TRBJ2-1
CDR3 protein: CSASPPAEQFF
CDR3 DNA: TGCAGTGCTAGCCCCCCGGCTGAGCAGTTCTTC

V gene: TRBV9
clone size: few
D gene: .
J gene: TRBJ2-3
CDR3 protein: CASSPTDLSDTQYF
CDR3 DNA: TGTGCCAGCAGCCCTACGGACTTGTCAGATACGCAGTATTTT

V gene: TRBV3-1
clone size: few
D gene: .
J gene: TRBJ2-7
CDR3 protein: CASSQGDTGAYEQYF
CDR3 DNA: TGTGCCAGCAGCCAAGGGGACACAGGAGCCTACGAGCAGTACTTC

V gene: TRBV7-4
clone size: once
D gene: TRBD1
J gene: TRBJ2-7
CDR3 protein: CASSSPGQGDREAYEQYF
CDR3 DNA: TGTGCCAGCAGCTCACCGGGACAGGGTGATCGTGAGGCCTACGAGCAGTACTTC

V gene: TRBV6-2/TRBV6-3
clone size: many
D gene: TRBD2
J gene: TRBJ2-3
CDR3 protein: CASRPRTSGTDTQYF
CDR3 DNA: TGTGCCAGCAGACCTCGGACTAGCGGCACAGATACGCAGTATTTT

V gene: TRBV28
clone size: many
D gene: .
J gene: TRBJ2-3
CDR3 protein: CASSFGRSDTQYF
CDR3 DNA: TGTGCCAGCAGTTTCGGTAGATCAGATACGCAGTATTTT

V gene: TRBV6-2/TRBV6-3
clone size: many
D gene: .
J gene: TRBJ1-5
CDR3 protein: CASRRAGTGVEPQHF
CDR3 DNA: TGTGCCAGCAGACGAGCCGGGACGGGGGTTGAGCCCCAGCATTTT

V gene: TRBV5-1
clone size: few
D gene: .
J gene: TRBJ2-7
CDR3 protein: CASSSNDRQPSYEQYF
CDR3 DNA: TGCGCCAGCAGCTCAAACGACAGACAACCCTCCTACGAGCAGTACTTC

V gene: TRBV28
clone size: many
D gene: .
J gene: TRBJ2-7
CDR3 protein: CASSLPTTTYEQYF
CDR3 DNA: TGTGCCAGCAGTCTGCCAACTACAACCTACGAGCAGTACTTC

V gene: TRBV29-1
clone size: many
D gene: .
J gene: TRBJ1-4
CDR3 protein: CSVGGTSANEKLFF
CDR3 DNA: TGCAGCGTTGGAGGGACAAGTGCTAATGAAAAACTGTTTTTT

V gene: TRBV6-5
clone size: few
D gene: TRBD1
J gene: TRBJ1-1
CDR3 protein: CASSYSATGGFSHTEAFF
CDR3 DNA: TGTGCCAGCAGTTACTCGGCAACAGGGGGTTTTTCCCACACTGAAGCTTTCTTT

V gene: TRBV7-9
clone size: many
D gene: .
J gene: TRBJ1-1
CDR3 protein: CASSFLQGLNTEAFF
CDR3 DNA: TGTGCCAGCAGCTTTCTACAGGGATTGAACACTGAAGCTTTCTTT

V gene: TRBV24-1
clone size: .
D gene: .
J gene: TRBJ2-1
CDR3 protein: CATSETDSNNEQFF
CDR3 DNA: TGTGCCACCAGTGAAACGGACAGCAACAATGAGCAGTTCTTC

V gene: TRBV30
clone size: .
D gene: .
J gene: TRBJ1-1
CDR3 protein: CAWSRVRMNTEAFF
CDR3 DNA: TGTGCCTGGAGTCGTGTCAGGATGAACACTGAAGCTTTCTTT

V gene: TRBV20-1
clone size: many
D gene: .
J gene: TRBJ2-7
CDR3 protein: CSAKGGTMSRSSYEQYF
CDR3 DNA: TGCAGTGCTAAAGGGGGGACTATGAGTCGCTCGTCCTACGAGCAGTACTTC

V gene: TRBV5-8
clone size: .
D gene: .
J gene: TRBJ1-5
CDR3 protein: CASSELGQSRRPQHF
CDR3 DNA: TGTGCCAGCAGCGAGTTAGGGCAATCACGGAGGCCCCAGCATTTT

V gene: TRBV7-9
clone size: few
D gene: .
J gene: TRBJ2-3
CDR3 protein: CASSDRDSSTSEHTDTQYF
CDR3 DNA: TGTGCCAGCAGCGACCGGGACAGTAGCACTAGCGAGCACACAGATACGCAGTATTTT

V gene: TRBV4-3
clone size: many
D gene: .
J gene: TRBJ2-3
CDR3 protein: CASSHIRAADTQYF
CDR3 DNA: TGCGCCAGCAGCCATATCCGGGCGGCGGATACGCAGTATTTT

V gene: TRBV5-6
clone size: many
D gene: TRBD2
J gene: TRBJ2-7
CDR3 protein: CASSSGGEQYF
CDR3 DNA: TGTGCCAGCAGTTCGGGGGGGGAGCAGTACTTC

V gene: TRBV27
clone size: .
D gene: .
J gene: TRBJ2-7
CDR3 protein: CASSPITPEGWGYEQYF
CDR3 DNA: TGTGCCAGCAGTCCCATCACCCCCGAAGGGTGGGGGTACGAGCAGTACTTC

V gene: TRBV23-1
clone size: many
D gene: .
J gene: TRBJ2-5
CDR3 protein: CASSQSGPGVETQYF
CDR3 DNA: TGCGCCAGCAGTCAATCGGGCCCAGGGGTCGAGACCCAGTACTTC

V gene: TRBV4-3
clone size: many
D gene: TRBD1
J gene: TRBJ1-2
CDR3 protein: CASSQGRTGGYGYTF
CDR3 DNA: TGCGCCAGCAGCCAAGGCCGGACAGGGGGCTATGGCTACACCTTC

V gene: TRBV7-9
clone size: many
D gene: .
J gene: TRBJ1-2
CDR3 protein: CASSLAIGAWYGYTF
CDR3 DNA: TGTGCCAGCAGCTTAGCGATCGGGGCTTGGTATGGCTACACCTTC

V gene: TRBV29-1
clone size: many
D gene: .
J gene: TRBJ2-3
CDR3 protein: CSVGLAFRTDTQYF
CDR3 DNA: TGCAGCGTTGGTCTAGCGTTTCGGACAGATACGCAGTATTTT

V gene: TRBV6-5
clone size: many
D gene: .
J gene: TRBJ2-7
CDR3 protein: CASSYGGPSYEQYF
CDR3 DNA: TGTGCCAGCAGTTACGGGGGGCCCTCCTACGAGCAGTACTTC

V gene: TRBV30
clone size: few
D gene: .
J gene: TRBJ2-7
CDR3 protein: CAWGVNEQYF
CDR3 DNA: TGTGCCTGGGGAGTCAACGAGCAGTACTTC

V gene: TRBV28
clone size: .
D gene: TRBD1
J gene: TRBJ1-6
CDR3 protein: CASSLDVGQRNSPLHF
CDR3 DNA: TGTGCCAGCAGTTTAGATGTGGGACAGCGAAATTCACCCCTCCACTTT

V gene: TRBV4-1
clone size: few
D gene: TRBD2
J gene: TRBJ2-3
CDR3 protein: CASSQIEGLAGNTDTQYF
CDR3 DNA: TGCGCCAGCAGCCAAATCGAAGGACTAGCGGGCAACACAGATACGCAGTATTTT

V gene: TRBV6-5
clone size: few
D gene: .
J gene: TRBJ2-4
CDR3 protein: CASSYSYGKNIQYF
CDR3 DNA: TGTGCCAGCAGTTACTCGTATGGGAAAAACATTCAGTACTTC

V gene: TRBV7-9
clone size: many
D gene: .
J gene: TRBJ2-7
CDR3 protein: CASSLDYRNYEQYF
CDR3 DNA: TGTGCCAGCAGCTTAGATTACAGAAACTACGAGCAGTACTTC

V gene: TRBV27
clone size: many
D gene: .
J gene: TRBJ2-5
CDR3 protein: CASSFLPQGRETQYF
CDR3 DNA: TGTGCCAGCAGTTTTCTGCCTCAGGGAAGAGAGACCCAGTACTTC

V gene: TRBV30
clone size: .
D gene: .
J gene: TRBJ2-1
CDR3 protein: CAWSVVSSRNEQFF
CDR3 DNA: TGTGCCTGGAGTGTAGTCTCTAGTCGCAATGAGCAGTTCTTC

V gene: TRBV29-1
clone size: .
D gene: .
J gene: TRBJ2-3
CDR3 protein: CSVEYVTGTSTDTQYF
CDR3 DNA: TGCAGCGTTGAATATGTGACGGGTACTAGCACAGATACGCAGTATTTT

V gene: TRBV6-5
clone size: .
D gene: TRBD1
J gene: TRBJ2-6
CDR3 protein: CASQGAGGANVLTF
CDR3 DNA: TGTGCCAGCCAGGGGGCCGGTGGGGCCAACGTCCTGACTTTC

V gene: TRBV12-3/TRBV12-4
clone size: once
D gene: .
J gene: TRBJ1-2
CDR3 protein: CASSLWEGSNYGYTF
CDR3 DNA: TGTGCCAGCAGTTTGTGGGAGGGGTCGAACTATGGCTACACCTTC

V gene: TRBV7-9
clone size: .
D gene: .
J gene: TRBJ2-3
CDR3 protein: CASSPGTRVTDTQYF
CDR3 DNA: TGTGCCAGCAGCCCGGGGACAAGGGTCACAGATACGCAGTATTTT

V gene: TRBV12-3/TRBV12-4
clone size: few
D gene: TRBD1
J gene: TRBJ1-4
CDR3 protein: CASSSTGPGEKLFF
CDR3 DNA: TGTGCCAGCAGTTCGACAGGGCCCGGTGAAAAACTGTTTTTT

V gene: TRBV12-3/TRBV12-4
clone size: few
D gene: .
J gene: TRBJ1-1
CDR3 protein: CASSNRNLDEAFF
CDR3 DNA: TGTGCCAGCAGCAACAGAAACCTAGATGAAGCTTTCTTT

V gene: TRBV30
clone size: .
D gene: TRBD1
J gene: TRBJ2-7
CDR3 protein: CAWSVLTGFGEQYF
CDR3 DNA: TGTGCCTGGAGCGTCTTGACAGGGTTCGGCGAGCAGTACTTC

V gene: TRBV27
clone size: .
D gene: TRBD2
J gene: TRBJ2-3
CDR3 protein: CASSPIPGLVISGTQYF
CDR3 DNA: TGTGCCAGCAGCCCAATTCCCGGACTAGTGATTTCAGGCACGCAGTATTTT

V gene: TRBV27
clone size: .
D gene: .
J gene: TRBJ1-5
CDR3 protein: CASSLVGNNQPQHF
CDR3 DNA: TGTGCCAGCAGTTTGGTCGGAAACAATCAGCCCCAGCATTTT

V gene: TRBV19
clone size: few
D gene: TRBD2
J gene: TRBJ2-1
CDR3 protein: CASTTLAGGFDEQFF
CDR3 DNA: TGTGCCAGTACTACACTAGCGGGAGGGTTTGATGAGCAGTTCTTC

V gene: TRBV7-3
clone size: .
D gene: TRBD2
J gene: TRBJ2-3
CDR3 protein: CASNLSGGGDTQYF
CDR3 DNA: TGTGCCAGCAACTTAAGCGGGGGAGGGGATACGCAGTATTTT

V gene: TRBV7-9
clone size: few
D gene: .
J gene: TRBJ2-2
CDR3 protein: CASSPWLTGELFF
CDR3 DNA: TGTGCCAGCAGCCCATGGCTCACCGGGGAGCTGTTTTTT

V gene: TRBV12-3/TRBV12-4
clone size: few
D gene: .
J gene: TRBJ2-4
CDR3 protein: CASSLNGENIQYF
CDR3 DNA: TGTGCCAGCAGTTTGAATGGGGAAAACATTCAGTACTTC

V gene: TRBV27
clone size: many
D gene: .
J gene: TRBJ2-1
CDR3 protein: CASSPSGSYNEQFF
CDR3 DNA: TGTGCCAGCAGTCCCTCAGGGTCCTACAATGAGCAGTTCTTC

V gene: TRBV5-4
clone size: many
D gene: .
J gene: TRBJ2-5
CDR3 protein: CASSSSGIRVKETQYF
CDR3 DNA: TGTGCCAGCAGCTCGTCAGGGATCCGGGTAAAAGAGACCCAGTACTTC

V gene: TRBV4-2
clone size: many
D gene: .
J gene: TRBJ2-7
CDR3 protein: CASSPRDRYEQYF
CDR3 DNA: TGTGCCAGCAGCCCAAGGGACCGTTACGAGCAGTACTTC

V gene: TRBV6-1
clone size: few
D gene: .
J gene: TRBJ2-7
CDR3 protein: CASSEGIGYEQYF
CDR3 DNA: TGTGCCAGCAGTGAAGGGATAGGCTACGAGCAGTACTTC